These 4 T cell receptor beta chains were all obtained from the same sample, sequenced in a study of blood T cell repertoires in COVID-19. The table came from immunoSEQ multiplex PCR; TCRdb's copy has only in-frame clones and leaves some out. The sample lists about 130,000 clones, around 85% occurring once. The sample was peripheral blood. Receptors originate from a human donor in a cohort sampled during active COVID-19.

This clone was recorded a few times. This chain joins TRBV5-4 and TRBJ2-4, with D unclear. The CDR3 contains 14 residues. Germline CDR1 reads SGHNT; CDR2 reads YYREEE (reference sequence). V shed 3 bases and J shed 8 bases, with 15 bases lying between them. The CDR3 sequence is CASSSPESADIQYF. The CDR3, as DNA: TGTGCCAGCAGCTCCCCCGAAAGCGCGGACATTCAGTACTTC.

The chain joins TRBV6-5 to TRBJ1-1, with 7 bases lining up with TRBD1. The CDR3 is made up of 15 amino acids. V shed 7 bases, J shed 4 bases, and the junction held 12 bases outside the gene matches. CDR1 is MNHEY, CDR2 SVGAGI, per germline. The CDR3 bases are TGTGCCAGCACCTCGACAGGGTTGCGTCGCACTGAAGCTTTCTTT. Residues: CASTSTGLRRTEAFF.

The chain joins TRBV30 to TRBJ1-5; weak D call: TRBD1 (6 bases). This CDR3 has 15 residues. CDR1 GTSNPN and CDR2 SVGIG come from the germline V gene (reference sequence). Trimming took 3 bases from V and 0 from J, leaving 12 bases between them. As DNA, the CDR3 is TGTGCCTGGAGGATCGGGACACTTAGCAATCAGCCCCAGCATTTT. Its protein is CAWRIGTLSNQPQHF.

The gene calls are TRBV2 and TRBJ2-5; the match to TRBD2 covers 7 bases. Trimming removed 6 bases from V and 1 base from J; junction bases left unmatched: 8. The germline V gene has CDR1 SNHLY and CDR2 FYNNEI. The CDR3 runs 15 residues. The chain's CDR3 is CASRAKSGIQETQYF. CDR3 nucleotide sequence: TGTGCCAGCAGAGCTAAGAGCGGGATCCAAGAGACCCAGTACTTC.